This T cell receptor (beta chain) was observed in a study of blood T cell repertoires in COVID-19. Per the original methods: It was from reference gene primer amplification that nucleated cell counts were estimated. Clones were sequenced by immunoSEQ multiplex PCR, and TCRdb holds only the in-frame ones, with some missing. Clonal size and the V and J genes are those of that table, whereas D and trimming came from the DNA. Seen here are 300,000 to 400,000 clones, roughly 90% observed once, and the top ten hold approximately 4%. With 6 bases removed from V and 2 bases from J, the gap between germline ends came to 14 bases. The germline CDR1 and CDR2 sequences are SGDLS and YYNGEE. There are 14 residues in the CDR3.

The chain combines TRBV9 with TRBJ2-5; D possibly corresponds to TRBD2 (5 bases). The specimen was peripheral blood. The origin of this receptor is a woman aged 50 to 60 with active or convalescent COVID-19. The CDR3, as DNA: TGTGCCAGCACCCAAGGAGCGGCTCAAGAGACCCAGTACTTC. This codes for CASTQGAAQETQYF. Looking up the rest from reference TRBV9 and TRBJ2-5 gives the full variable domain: DSGVTQTPKHLITATGQRVTLRCSPRSGDLSVYWYQQSLDQGLQFLIQYYNGEERAKGNILERFSAQQFPDLHSELNLSSLELGDSALYFCASTQGAAQETQYFGPGTRLLVL.